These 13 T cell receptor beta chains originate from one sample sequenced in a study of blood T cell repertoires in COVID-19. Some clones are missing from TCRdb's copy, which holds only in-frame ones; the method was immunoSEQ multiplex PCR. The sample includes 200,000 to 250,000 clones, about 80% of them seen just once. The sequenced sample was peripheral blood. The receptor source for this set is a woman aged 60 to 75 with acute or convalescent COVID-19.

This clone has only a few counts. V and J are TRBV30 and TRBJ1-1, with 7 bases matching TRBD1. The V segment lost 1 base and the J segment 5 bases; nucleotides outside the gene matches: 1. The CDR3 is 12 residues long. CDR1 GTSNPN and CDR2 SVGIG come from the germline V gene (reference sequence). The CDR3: CAWSETGTEAFF. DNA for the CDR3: TGTGCCTGGAGTGAGACAGGGACTGAAGCTTTCTTT. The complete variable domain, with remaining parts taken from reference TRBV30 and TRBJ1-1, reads SQTIHQWPATLVQPVGSPLSLECTVEGTSNPNLYWYRQAAGRGLQLLFYSVGIGQISSEVPQNLSASRPQDRQFILSSKKLLLSDSGFYLCAWSETGTEAFFGQGTRLTVV.

The CDR3 is CASTKVRGVEAFF. CDR3 DNA sequence: TGTGCCAGCACCAAAGTCAGGGGAGTTGAAGCTTTCTTT. V and J are TRBV12-3 or TRBV12-4 and TRBJ1-1, with a weak D call TRBD1 (6 bases). The ends were cut back, 7 bases at V and 7 bases at J, with 16 bases in the middle. The CDR3 has 13 amino acids.

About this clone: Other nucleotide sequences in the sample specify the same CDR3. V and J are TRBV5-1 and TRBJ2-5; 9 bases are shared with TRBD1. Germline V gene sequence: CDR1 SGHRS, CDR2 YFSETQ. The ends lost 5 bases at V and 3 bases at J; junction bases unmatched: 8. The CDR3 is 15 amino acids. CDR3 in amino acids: CASRRTGGVEETQYF. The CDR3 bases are TGCGCCAGCAGGCGAACAGGGGGCGTCGAAGAGACCCAGTACTTC.

The chain's CDR3 is CASGLTRAEQFF. CDR3 DNA sequence: TGTGCTAGTGGTTTGACGAGGGCAGAGCAGTTCTTC. This chain connects TRBV12-5 to TRBJ2-1; TRBD2 might be the D (5 bases). The CDR3 runs 12 residues. Germline loops: CDR1 LGHNT, CDR2 FRNRAP. V lost 2 bases to trimming and J lost 10 bases, with 9 bases between them.

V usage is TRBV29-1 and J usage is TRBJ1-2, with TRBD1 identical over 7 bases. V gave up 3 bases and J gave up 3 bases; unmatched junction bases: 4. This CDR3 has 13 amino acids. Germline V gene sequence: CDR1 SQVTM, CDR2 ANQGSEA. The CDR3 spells CSVDTRGDYGYTF. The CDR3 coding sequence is TGCAGCGTTGATACCAGGGGGGACTATGGCTACACCTTC.

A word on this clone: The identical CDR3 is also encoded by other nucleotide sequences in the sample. CDR3 loop: CASSFGVGEKLFF. The CDR3 DNA is TGTGCCAGCAGCTTCGGGGTCGGGGAAAAACTGTTTTTT. The chain carries TRBV7-9 and TRBJ1-4, with no clear D. Germline CDR1 reads SEHNR; CDR2 reads FQNEAQ (reference sequence). Trimming removed 3 bases from V and 8 bases from J, with 10 bases in between. The CDR3 spans 13 residues.

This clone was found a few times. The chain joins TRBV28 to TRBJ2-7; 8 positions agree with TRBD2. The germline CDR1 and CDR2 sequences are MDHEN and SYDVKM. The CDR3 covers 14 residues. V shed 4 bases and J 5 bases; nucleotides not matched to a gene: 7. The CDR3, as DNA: TGTGCCAGCAGTTCGGCGGGGGGAATAGACGAGCAGTACTTC. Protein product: CASSSAGGIDEQYF.

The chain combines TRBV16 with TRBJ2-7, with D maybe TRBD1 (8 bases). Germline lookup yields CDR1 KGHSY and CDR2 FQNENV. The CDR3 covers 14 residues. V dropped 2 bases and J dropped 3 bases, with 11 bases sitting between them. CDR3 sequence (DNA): TGTGCCAGCAGCCAAAACAGGGGGGGCTACGAGCAGTACTTC. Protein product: CASSQNRGGYEQYF.

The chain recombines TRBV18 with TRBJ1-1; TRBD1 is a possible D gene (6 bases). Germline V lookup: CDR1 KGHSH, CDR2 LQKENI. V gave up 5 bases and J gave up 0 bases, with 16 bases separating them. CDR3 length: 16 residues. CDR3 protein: CASSEQRTAMNTEAFF. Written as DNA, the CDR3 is TGTGCCAGCTCAGAACAAAGGACAGCCATGAACACTGAAGCTTTCTTT. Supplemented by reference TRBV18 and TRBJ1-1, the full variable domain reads NAGVMQNPRHLVRRRGQEARLRCSPMKGHSHVYWYRQLPEEGLKFMVYLQKENIIDESGMPKERFSAEFPKEGPSILRIQQVVRGDSAAYFCASSEQRTAMNTEAFFGQGTRLTVV.

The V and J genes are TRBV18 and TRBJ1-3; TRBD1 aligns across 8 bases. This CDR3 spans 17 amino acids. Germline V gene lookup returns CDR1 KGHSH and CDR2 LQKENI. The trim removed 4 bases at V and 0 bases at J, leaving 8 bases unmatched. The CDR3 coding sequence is TGTGCCAGCTCACAAAGGACAGGGTCGGGCTCTGGAAACACCATATATTTT. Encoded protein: CASSQRTGSGSGNTIYF.

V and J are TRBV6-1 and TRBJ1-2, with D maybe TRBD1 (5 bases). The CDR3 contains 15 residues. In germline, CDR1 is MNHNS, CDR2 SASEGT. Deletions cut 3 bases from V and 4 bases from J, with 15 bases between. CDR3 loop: CASSEIPGSIYGYTF. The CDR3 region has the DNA TGTGCCAGCAGTGAGATCCCAGGGTCAATCTATGGCTACACCTTC.

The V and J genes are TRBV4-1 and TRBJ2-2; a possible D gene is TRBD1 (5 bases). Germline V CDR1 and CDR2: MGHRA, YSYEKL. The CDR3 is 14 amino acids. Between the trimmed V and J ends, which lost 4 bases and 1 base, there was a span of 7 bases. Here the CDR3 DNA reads TGCGCCAGCAGCCGAGGACAGAACACCGGGGAGCTGTTTTTT. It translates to CASSRGQNTGELFF.

CDR3: CASSLVAGSYEQYF. The CDR3 DNA sequence: TGTGCCAGCAGCCTAGTAGCGGGGAGTTACGAGCAGTACTTC. The V gene is TRBV2, the J gene TRBJ2-7; 8 nucleotides align to TRBD2. The V gene's germline CDR1 is SNHLY and CDR2 FYNNEI. J was trimmed by 4 bases and V by 6 bases; bases with no gene match: 8. This CDR3 has 14 amino acids. The full variable domain, rest sourced from reference TRBV2 and TRBJ2-7, is EPEVTQTPSHQVTQMGQEVILRCVPISNHLYFYWYRQILGQKVEFLVSFYNNEISEKSEIFDDQFSVERPDGSNFTLKIRSTKLEDSAMYFCASSLVAGSYEQYFGPGTRLTVT.